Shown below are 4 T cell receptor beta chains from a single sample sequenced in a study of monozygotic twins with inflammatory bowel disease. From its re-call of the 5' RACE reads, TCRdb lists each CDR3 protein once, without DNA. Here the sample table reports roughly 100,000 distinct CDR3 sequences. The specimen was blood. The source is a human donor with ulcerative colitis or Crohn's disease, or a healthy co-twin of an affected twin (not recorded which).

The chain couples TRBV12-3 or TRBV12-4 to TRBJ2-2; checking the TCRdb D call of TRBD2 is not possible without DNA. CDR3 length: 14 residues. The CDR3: CASSLEVSPGELFF.

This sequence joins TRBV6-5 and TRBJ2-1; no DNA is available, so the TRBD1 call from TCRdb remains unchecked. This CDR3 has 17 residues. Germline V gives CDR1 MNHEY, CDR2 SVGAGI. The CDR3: CASSYFLDRDVRNEQFF.

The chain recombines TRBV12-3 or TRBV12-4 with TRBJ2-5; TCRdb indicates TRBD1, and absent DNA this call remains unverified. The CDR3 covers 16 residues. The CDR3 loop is CASSLMAEGALETQYF.

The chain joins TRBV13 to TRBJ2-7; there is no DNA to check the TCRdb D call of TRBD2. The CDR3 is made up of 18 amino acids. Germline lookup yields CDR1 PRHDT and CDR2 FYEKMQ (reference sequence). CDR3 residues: CASTSRRSGQLLGDEQYF.